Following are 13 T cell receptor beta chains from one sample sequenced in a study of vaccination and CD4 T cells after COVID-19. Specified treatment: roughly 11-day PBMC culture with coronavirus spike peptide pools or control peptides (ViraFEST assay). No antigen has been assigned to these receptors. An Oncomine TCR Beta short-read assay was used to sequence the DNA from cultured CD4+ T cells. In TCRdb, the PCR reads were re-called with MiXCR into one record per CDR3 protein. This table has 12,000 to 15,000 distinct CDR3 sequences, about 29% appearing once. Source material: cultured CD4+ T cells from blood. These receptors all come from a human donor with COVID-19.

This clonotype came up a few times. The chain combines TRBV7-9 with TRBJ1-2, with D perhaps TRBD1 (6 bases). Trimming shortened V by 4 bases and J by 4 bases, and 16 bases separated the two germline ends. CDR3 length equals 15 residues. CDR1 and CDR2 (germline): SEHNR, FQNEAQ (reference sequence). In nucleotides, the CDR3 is TGTGCCAGCAGCTCAAACCGGGGGGCTGCCTATGGCTACACCTTC. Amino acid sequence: CASSSNRGAAYGYTF.

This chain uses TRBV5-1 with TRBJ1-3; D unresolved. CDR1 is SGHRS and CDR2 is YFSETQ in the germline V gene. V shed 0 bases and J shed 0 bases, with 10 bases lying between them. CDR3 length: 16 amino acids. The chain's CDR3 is CASSLVQQRSGNTIYF. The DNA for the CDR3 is TGCGCCAGCAGCTTGGTGCAGCAACGCTCTGGAAACACCATATATTTT.

This CDR3 is CASRDGQTATNEKLFF. The CDR3 region has the DNA TGTGCCAGTAGAGATGGGCAGACCGCAACTAATGAAAAACTGTTTTTT. This rearrangement joins TRBV19 to TRBJ1-4; no reliable D call. V was trimmed by 6 bases and J by 0 bases, leaving 14 bases between them. Germline V gives CDR1 LNHDA, CDR2 SQIVND (reference sequence). The CDR3 loop spans 16 amino acids.

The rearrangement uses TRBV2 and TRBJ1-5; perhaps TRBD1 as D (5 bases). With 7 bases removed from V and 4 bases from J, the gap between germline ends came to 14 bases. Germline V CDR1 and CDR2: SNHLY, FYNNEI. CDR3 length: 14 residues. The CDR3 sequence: CASTTSGGNQPQHF. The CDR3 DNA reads TGTGCCAGCACTACCTCGGGGGGGAATCAGCCCCAGCATTTT.

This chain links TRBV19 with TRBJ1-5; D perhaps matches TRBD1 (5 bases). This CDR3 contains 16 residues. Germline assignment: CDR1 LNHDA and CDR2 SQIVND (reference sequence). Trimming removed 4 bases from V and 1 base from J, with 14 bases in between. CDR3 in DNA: TGTGCCAGTAGTACCCTTACAGGAGCCAGCAATCAGCCCCAGCATTTT. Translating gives CASSTLTGASNQPQHF.

The CDR3 sequence: CASSGGVPTEAFF. In DNA, the CDR3 is TGTGCCAGCAGCGGGGGGGTGCCCACTGAAGCTTTCTTT. The V gene is TRBV6-1, the J gene TRBJ1-1; perhaps TRBD1 as D (5 bases). The germline V and J ends were trimmed by 6 bases and 4 bases, with 12 bases remaining between them. The CDR3 spans 13 residues. Germline V gene lookup returns CDR1 MNHNS and CDR2 SASEGT.

CDR3 nucleotides: TGTGCCAGCAGCCCCCGGGACAGGGGGCCATTTGGGGCCAACGTCCTGACTTTC. Amino acid sequence: CASSPRDRGPFGANVLTF. The chain is built from TRBV7-2 and TRBJ2-6, with 12 bases fitting TRBD1. The V and J ends lost 5 bases and 3 bases, in that order; junction bases with no gene match: 8. The germline CDR1 and CDR2 sequences are SGHTA and FQGNSA. CDR3 length: 18 residues.

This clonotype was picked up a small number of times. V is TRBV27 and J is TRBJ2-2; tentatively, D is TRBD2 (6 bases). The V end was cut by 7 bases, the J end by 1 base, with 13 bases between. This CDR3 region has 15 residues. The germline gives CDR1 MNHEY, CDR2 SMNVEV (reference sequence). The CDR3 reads CASTRRRGNTGELFF. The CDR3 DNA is TGTGCCAGCACCCGTCGGAGGGGGAACACCGGGGAGCTGTTTTTT.

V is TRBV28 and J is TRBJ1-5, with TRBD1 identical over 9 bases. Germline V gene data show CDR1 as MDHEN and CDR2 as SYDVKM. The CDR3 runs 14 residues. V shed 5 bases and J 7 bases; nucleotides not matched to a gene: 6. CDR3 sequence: CASSTGQGKQPQHF. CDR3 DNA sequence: TGTGCCAGCAGTACGGGACAGGGAAAGCAGCCCCAGCATTTT. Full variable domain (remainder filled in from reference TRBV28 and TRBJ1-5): DVKVTQSSRYLVKRTGEKVFLECVQDMDHENMFWYRQDPGLGLRLIYFSYDVKMKEKGDIPEGYSVSREKKERFSLILESASTNQTSMYLCASSTGQGKQPQHFGDGTRLSIL.

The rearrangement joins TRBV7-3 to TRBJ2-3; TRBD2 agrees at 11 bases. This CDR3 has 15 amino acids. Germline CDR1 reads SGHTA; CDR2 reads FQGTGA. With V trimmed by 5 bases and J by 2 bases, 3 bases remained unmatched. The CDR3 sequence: CASSRSGGATDTQYF. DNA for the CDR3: TGTGCCAGCAGCCGTAGCGGGGGGGCCACAGATACGCAGTATTTT.

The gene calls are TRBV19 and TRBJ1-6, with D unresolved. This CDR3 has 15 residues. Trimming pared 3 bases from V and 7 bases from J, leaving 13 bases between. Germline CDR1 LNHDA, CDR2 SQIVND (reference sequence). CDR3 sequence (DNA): TGTGCCAGTAGTATGTCGGCAGCACAGAATTCACCCCTCCACTTT. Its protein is CASSMSAAQNSPLHF.

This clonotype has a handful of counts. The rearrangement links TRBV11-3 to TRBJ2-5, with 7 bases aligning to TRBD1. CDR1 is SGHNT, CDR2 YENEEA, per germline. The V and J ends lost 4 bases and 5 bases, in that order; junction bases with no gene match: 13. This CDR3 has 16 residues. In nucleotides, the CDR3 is TGTGCCAGCAGCTCCAGGGGGAAGGCGGGCAGTGAGACCCAGTACTTC. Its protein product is CASSSRGKAGSETQYF.

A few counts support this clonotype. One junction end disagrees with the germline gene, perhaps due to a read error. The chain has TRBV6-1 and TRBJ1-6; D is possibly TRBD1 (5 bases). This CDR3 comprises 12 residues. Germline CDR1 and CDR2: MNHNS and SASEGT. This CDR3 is CACRALGSPLHF. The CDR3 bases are TGTGCCTGCAGGGCCTTGGGTTCACCCCTCCACTTT.